The clone carrying this TCR beta chain was seen repeatedly, ten times or more. Its target is unknown. CDR1 is MNHEY, CDR2 SVGEGT, per germline. V was trimmed by 7 bases and J by 0 bases, leaving 11 bases between them. The CDR3 is 14 amino acids. The source of the sample is a study of molecular identifiers for immune sequencing clone quantification. TCR libraries were built in bulk with a published protocol and specific TCR primers. Each CDR3 protein is one row after TCRdb ran MiXCR on the PCR reads. The repertoire holds about 640,000 distinct CDR3 sequences, with approximately 20% as singletons. Naive CD8 libraries were made from around 18,000 to 910,000 sorted cells, and they used 10%, 30% or 50% RNA. Study findings and constraints: Jurkat TCR RNA that was spiked in from one cell was reportedly detectable among some 970,000 naive cells. In naive cells, under 1% of molecules belonged to clones above 20 RNA copies, against over 98% in effector cells.

The origin of this receptor is a human donor in good health. Some libraries in this study had Jurkat cell RNA spiked in. J is TRBJ2-3 and V is TRBV6-2 or TRBV6-3; D may be TRBD2 (6 bases). The specimen was naive CD8+ T cells from blood, with Jurkat cell RNA spiked in. Subset defined: FACS-sorted CD8+CD4-CCR7+CD45RA+ naive T cells. The CDR3 spells CASKDYLSTDTQYF. DNA of the CDR3: TGTGCCAGCAAGGACTACCTCAGCACAGATACGCAGTATTTT.